This TCR beta chain is drawn from a study of blood T cells in healthy people across ages. Study observations and caveats: Observed TCR beta diversity showed a strong correlation with the percentage of naive T cells as measured by flow cytometry. Significant beta diversity loss was already apparent by age approximately 38, declining roughly linearly. There was no known CMV status for donors, so expanded clonotype changes were possibly confounded.

For this clonotype: As yet, its antigen is unknown.

Using a J-beta primer mix together with a sample-barcoded 5' primer, a second PCR was run for roughly 7 to 12 cycles. TCRdb called the 5' RACE reads again in MiXCR, with one record for every CDR3 protein. The sample includes around 1,100,000 distinct CDR3 sequences, 35% to 40% of them seen just once. Germline values: CDR1 SGHAT, CDR2 FQDESV (reference sequence). Trimming stripped 4 bases from V and 4 bases from J, with 10 bases between. The CDR3 extends over 14 amino acids. Extraction yielded at least 5 micrograms of total RNA per sample. J is TRBJ2-2 and V is TRBV11-1; D may be TRBD2 (5 bases). Sequencing was performed on blood. This receptor was obtained from a man younger than 35 in good health. This CDR3 is CASSSTRGTGELFF. Written as DNA, the CDR3 is TGTGCCAGCAGCTCGACCCGGGGCACCGGGGAGCTGTTTTTT.